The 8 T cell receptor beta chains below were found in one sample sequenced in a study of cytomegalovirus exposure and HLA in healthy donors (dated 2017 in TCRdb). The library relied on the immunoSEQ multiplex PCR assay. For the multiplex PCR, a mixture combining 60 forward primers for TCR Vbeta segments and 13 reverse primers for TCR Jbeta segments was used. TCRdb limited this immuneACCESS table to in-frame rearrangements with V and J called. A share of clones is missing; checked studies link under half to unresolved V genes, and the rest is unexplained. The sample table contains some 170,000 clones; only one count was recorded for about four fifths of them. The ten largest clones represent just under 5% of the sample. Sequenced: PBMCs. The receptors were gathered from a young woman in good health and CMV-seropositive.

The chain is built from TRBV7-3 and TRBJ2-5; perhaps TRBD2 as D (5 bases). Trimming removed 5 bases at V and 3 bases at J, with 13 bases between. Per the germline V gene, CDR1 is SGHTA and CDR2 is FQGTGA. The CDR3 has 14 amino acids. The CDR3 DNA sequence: TGTGCCAGCAGCCCCCAAGGACTGGAAGAGACCCAGTACTTC. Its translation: CASSPQGLEETQYF. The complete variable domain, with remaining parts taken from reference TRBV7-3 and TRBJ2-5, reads GAGVSQTPSNKVTEKGKYVELRCDPISGHTALYWYRQSLGQGPEFLIYFQGTGAADDSGLPNDRFFAVRPEGSVSTLKIQRTERGDSAVYLCASSPQGLEETQYFGPGTRLLVL.

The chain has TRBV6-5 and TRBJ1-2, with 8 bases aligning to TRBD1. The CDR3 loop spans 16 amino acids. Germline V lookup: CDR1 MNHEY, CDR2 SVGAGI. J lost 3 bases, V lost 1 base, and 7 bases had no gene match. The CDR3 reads CASSYWGTGSDYGYTF. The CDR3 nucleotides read TGTGCCAGCAGTTACTGGGGGACAGGTTCTGACTATGGCTACACCTTC.

CDR3 loop: CAWSVLPGGDTQYF. The CDR3 DNA reads as TGTGCCTGGAGTGTACTCCCCGGCGGAGATACGCAGTATTTT. The V gene is TRBV30, the J gene TRBJ2-3; D not certain. The CDR3 is 14 residues long. Germline V gene lookup returns CDR1 GTSNPN and CDR2 SVGIG (reference sequence). V lost 0 bases to trimming and J lost 5 bases, with 12 bases between them.

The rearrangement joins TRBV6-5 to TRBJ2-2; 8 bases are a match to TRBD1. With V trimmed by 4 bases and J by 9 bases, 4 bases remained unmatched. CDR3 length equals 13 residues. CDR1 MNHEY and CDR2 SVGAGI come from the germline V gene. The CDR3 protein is CASSSRDRRELFF. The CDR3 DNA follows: TGTGCCAGCAGTTCCCGGGACAGGAGGGAGCTGTTTTTT.

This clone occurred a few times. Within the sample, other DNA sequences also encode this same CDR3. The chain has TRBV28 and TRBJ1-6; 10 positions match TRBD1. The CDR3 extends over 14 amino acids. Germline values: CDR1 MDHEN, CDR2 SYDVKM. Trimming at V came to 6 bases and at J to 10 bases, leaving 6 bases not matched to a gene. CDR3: CASSRQGARSPLHF. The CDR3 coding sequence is TGTGCCAGCAGCCGACAGGGGGCGAGATCACCCCTCCACTTT.

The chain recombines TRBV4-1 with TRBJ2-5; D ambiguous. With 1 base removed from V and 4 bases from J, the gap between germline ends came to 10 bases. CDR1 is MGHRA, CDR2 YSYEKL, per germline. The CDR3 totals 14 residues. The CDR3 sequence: CASSQGFRSETQYF. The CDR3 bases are TGCGCCAGCAGCCAAGGTTTCAGATCAGAGACCCAGTACTTC.

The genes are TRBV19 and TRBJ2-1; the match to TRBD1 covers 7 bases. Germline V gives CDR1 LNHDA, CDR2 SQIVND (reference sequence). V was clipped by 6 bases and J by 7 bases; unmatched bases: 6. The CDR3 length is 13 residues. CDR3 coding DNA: TGTGCCAGTAGCCTCTCAGGGGGAAATGAGCAGTTCTTC. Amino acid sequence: CASSLSGGNEQFF. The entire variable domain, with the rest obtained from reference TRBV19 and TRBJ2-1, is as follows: DGGITQSPKYLFRKEGQNVTLSCEQNLNHDAMYWYRQDPGQGLRLIYYSQIVNDFQKGDIAEGYSVSREKKESFPLTVTSAQKNPTAFYLCASSLSGGNEQFFGPGTRLTVL.

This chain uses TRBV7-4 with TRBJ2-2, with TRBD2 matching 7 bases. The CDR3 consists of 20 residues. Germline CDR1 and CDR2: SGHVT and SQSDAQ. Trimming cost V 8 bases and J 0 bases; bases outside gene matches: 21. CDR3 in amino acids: CASGYSRLAPHDPNTGELFF. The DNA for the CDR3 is TGTGCCAGCGGCTATTCTAGACTAGCCCCGCATGACCCGAACACCGGGGAGCTGTTTTTT.